Presented here are 16 T cell receptor beta chains from one specimen sequenced in a study of blood T cell repertoires in COVID-19. The assay was immunoSEQ multiplex PCR, and TCRdb's table has in-frame clones only and misses some. The table shows under 150,000 clones, with 75% to 80% occurring only once. Material for sequencing was peripheral blood. These receptors were taken from a woman in her 50s with active or convalescent COVID-19.

V is TRBV4-3 and J is TRBJ2-4, with 7 bases fitting TRBD2. Looked up from germline, CDR1 is LGHNA and CDR2 is YSLEER. CDR3 length equals 16 residues. V shed 2 bases, J shed 3 bases, and the junction held 7 bases outside the gene matches. The CDR3 here is CASSQRGSGDKNIQYF. The DNA of the CDR3 is TGCGCCAGCAGCCAACGCGGGAGTGGGGACAAAAACATTCAGTACTTC.

This clone has just one count. This rearrangement joins TRBV6-5 to TRBJ1-1; D is perhaps TRBD1 (5 bases). CDR1 and CDR2 (germline): MNHEY, SVGAGI. This CDR3 has 13 residues. V lost 7 bases to trimming and J lost 6 bases, with 15 bases between them. CDR3 loop: CASTSGEAAEAFF. The CDR3 DNA sequence: TGTGCCAGCACCTCGGGGGAGGCCGCTGAAGCTTTCTTT.

This clone was detected only a few times. The CDR3 DNA follows: TGTGCCAGCAGCCCAAGGGGACTAGCGGTACGTGGGCAGTACTTC. It translates to CASSPRGLAVRGQYF. J is TRBJ2-7 and V is TRBV6-5; 11 bases line up with TRBD2. There are 15 residues in the CDR3. From germline, CDR1 is MNHEY and CDR2 SVGAGI. Losses at the gene ends were 6 bases for V and 9 bases for J; bases not matched to a gene: 13.

This rearrangement joins TRBV11-2 to TRBJ2-7; perhaps TRBD1 as D (6 bases). This CDR3 has 13 amino acids. V shed 5 bases and J shed 3 bases, with 11 bases lying between them. CDR1 is SGHAT and CDR2 is FQNNGV in the germline V gene. The CDR3 spells CASSHGQHYEQYF. CDR3 in DNA: TGTGCCAGCAGCCACGGACAGCACTACGAGCAGTACTTC.

There are a few counts of this clone. The chain links TRBV19 to TRBJ1-2; possible D gene TRBD1, 6 bases. Trimming took off 3 bases at V and 6 bases at J, with 17 bases between the two ends. This CDR3 has 15 residues. Germline V lookup: CDR1 LNHDA, CDR2 SQIVND (reference sequence). CDR3 DNA sequence: TGTGCCAGTAGTATTGTCGAAACAGGGTACCATGGCTACACCTTC. It is translated as CASSIVETGYHGYTF. Combining the CDR3 with reference TRBV19 and TRBJ1-2 gives the whole variable domain DGGITQSPKYLFRKEGQNVTLSCEQNLNHDAMYWYRQDPGQGLRLIYYSQIVNDFQKGDIAEGYSVSREKKESFPLTVTSAQKNPTAFYLCASSIVETGYHGYTFGSGTRLTVV.

The chain joins TRBV3-1 (or the pseudogene TRBV3-2) to TRBJ2-7, with D perhaps TRBD2 (5 bases). Germline values: CDR1 LGHDT, CDR2 YNNKEL (reference sequence). Between the trimmed V and J ends, which lost 1 base and 5 bases, there was a span of 18 bases. This CDR3 is 16 amino acids long. This chain's CDR3 is CASSQGAPAGIHEQYF. The CDR3 nucleotides are TGTGCCAGCAGCCAAGGCGCTCCCGCCGGGATCCACGAGCAGTACTTC.

The chain couples TRBV10-3 to TRBJ1-5; TRBD1 agrees at 9 bases. The CDR3 is made up of 15 amino acids. Looked up from germline, CDR1 is ENHRY and CDR2 is SYGVKD. Unmatched junction bases numbered 2, after V lost 3 bases and J lost 2 bases. CDR3 DNA: TGTGCCATCAGTGATACAGGGGGCGGCAATCAGCCCCAGCATTTT. The encoded protein is CAISDTGGGNQPQHF.

The J gene is TRBJ1-4, the V gene TRBV5-1; D gene ambiguous. The CDR3 runs to 14 residues. Trimming stripped 4 bases from V and 0 bases from J, with 7 bases between. The V gene's germline CDR1 is SGHRS and CDR2 YFSETQ. The CDR3: CASSEGATNEKLFF. The CDR3 DNA is TGCGCCAGCAGCGAGGGAGCAACTAATGAAAAACTGTTTTTT.

The gene calls are TRBV4-2 and TRBJ2-7; TRBD2 aligns across 13 bases. The CDR3 has 20 residues. With V trimmed by 1 base and J by 2 bases, 14 bases remained unmatched. CDR1 and CDR2 from the germline V gene are LGHNA and YNFKEQ. The CDR3 loop is CASSQVRWRTSGSYTYEQYF. The CDR3 nucleotides read TGTGCCAGCAGCCAAGTTAGGTGGAGGACTAGCGGGAGTTACACCTACGAGCAGTACTTC.

The V call is TRBV6-1, the J call TRBJ1-2; the D is unclear. V lost 3 bases to trimming and J lost 5 bases, with 16 bases between them. Germline CDR1 reads MNHNS; CDR2 reads SASEGT. The CDR3 spans 15 residues. The CDR3 coding sequence is TGTGCCAGCAGTGAGGCCCGGGGTAAGAAATATGGCTACACCTTC. Translated: CASSEARGKKYGYTF.

The chain couples TRBV5-1 to TRBJ2-1, with a tentative D call TRBD2 (5 bases). Germline V gene sequence: CDR1 SGHRS, CDR2 YFSETQ. V was clipped by 0 bases and J by 6 bases, with 13 bases between them. This CDR3 region has 15 residues. CDR3 region: CASSLESRGGNEQFF. CDR3 nucleotides: TGCGCCAGCAGCTTGGAGTCTAGAGGAGGCAATGAGCAGTTCTTC.

This clone has just a few counts. The chain joins TRBV12-3 or TRBV12-4 to TRBJ1-1; D is ambiguous. The CDR3 consists of 13 residues. Trimming took 2 bases from V and 3 from J, leaving 7 bases between them. CDR3 nucleotide sequence: TGTGCCAGCAGTTTACAGAGGGACACTGAAGCTTTCTTT. This translates into CASSLQRDTEAFF.

The chain employs TRBV7-3 and TRBJ1-3, with 11 bases aligning to TRBD1. In germline, CDR1 is SGHTA, CDR2 FQGTGA. J was trimmed by 4 bases and V by 3 bases; bases with no gene match: 20. This CDR3 region has 21 residues. The CDR3 is CASSFLGPDRGRLVSGNTIYF. CDR3 nucleotides: TGTGCCAGCAGCTTTTTAGGGCCGGACAGGGGGCGCTTAGTATCCGGAAACACCATATATTTT.

The chain carries TRBV7-2 and TRBJ1-2, with D unclear. The CDR3 has 19 amino acids. Trimming took off 0 bases at V and 10 bases at J, with 30 bases between the two ends. Per the germline V gene, CDR1 is SGHTA and CDR2 is FQGNSA. CDR3 DNA: TGTGCCAGCAGCTTAGCGAATCGTATCGGGGTACGGCGGTGGGTTCCCTACACCTTC. It encodes CASSLANRIGVRRWVPYTF.

This chain links TRBV5-4 with TRBJ1-4; TRBD1 might be the D (5 bases). Per the germline V gene, CDR1 is SGHNT and CDR2 is YYREEE (reference sequence). The CDR3 loop spans 14 amino acids. Trimming removed 2 bases at V and 7 bases at J, with 12 bases between. CDR3 amino acids: CASSFGQGGEKLFF. The CDR3 DNA reads TGTGCCAGCAGCTTTGGGCAGGGCGGTGAAAAACTGTTTTTT.

The rearrangement uses TRBV30 and TRBJ1-4, with no clear D. This CDR3 is built from 15 residues. V dropped 0 bases and J dropped 4 bases, with 12 bases sitting between them. The V gene's germline CDR1 is GTSNPN and CDR2 SVGIG (reference sequence). DNA for the CDR3: TGTGCCTGGAGTGTACGGCAGAGACATAATGAAAAACTGTTTTTT. Protein: CAWSVRQRHNEKLFF.